This T cell receptor (beta chain) was retrieved from a study of CD8+CD57+ T cells in acquired aplastic anemia. The study, taken as a whole, reports: Patients and controls were not found to differ significantly in CD8+ Simpson's diversity.

The germline V and J ends were trimmed by 5 bases and 2 bases, with 13 bases remaining between them. The germline gives CDR1 SNHLY, CDR2 FYNNEI. The CDR3 contains 14 residues. Worth noting for this clonotype: The target antigen is unknown.

The study profiled TCR beta VDJ and CDR3 using genomic DNA as template. TCRdb analysed the reads with MiXCR anew, one entry per CDR3 protein. Of 80,000 or so distinct CDR3 sequences in the sample, less than 60% were seen once. Sample: sorted CD4+, CD8+, or CD8+CD57+ T cells (not recorded which) from PBMCs. This chain uses TRBV2 with TRBJ2-7; maybe TRBD1 (6 bases). This sequence originates from a human donor in good health, serving as a control. CDR3 DNA: TGTGCCAGCAGTATAAACAGGGAGCCCTACGAGCAGTACTTC. Its translation is CASSINREPYEQYF. The variable domain in full, completed from reference TRBV2 and TRBJ2-7, reads EPEVTQTPSHQVTQMGQEVILRCVPISNHLYFYWYRQILGQKVEFLVSFYNNEISEKSEIFDDQFSVERPDGSNFTLKIRSTKLEDSAMYFCASSINREPYEQYFGPGTRLTVT.